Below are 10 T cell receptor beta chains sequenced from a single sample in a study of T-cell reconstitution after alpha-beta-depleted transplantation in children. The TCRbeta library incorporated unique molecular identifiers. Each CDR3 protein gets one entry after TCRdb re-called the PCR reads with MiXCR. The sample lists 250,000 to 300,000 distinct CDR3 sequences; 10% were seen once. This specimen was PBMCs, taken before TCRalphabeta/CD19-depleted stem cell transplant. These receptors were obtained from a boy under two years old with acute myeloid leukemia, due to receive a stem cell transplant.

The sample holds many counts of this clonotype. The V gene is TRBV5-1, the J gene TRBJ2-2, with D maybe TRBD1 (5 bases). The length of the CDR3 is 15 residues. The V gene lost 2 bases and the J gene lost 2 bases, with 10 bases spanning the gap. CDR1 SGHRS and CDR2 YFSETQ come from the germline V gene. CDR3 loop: CASSLFDSNTGELFF. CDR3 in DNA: TGCGCCAGCAGCTTATTCGACAGCAACACCGGGGAGCTGTTTTTT.

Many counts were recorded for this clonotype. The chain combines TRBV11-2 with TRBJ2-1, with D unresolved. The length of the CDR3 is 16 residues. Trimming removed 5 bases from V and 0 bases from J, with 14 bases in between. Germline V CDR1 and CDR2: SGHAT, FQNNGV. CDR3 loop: CASSHLPPNSYNEQFF. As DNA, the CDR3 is TGTGCCAGCAGCCACTTACCGCCTAACTCCTACAATGAGCAGTTCTTC.

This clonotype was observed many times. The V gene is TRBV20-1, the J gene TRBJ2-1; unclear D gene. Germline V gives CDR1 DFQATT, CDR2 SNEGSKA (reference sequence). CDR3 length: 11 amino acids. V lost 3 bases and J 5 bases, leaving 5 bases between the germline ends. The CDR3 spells CSASKDNEQFF. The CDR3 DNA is TGCAGTGCTAGCAAAGACAATGAGCAGTTCTTC.

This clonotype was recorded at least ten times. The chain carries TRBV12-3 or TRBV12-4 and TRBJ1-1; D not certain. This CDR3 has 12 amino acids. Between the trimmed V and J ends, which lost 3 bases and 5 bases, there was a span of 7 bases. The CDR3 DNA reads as TGTGCCAGCAGTTTCTTTAGGACTGAAGCTTTCTTT. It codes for CASSFFRTEAFF.

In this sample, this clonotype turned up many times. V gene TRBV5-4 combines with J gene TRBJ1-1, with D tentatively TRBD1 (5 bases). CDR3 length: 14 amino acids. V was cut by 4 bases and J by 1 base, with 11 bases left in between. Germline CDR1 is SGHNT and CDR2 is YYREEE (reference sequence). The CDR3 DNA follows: TGTGCCAGCAGCCCCCTGGGGCAGAACACTGAAGCTTTCTTT. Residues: CASSPLGQNTEAFF.

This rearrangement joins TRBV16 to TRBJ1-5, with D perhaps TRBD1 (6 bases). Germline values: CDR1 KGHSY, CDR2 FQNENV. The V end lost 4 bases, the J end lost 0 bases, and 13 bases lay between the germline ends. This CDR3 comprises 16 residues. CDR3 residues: CASSPLTGSSNQPQHF. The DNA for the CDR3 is TGTGCCAGCAGCCCGTTAACAGGGTCTAGCAATCAGCCCCAGCATTTT. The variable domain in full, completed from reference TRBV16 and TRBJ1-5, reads GEEVAQTPKHLVRGEGQKAKLYCAPIKGHSYVFWYQQVLKNEFKFLISFQNENVFDETGMPKERFSAKCLPNSPCSLEIQATKLEDSAVYFCASSPLTGSSNQPQHFGDGTRLSIL.

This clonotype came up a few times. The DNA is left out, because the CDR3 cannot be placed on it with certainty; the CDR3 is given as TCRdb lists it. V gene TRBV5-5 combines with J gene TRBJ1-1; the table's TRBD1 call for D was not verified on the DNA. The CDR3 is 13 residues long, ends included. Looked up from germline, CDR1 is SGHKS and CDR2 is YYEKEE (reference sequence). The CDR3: CASSFGQGSGPFF.

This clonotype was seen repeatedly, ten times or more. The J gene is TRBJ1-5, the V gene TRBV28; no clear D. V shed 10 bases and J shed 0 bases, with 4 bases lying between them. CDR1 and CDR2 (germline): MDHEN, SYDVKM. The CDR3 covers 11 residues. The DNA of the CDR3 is TGTGCCACCTCTAGCAATCAGCCCCAGCATTTT. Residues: CATSSNQPQHF.

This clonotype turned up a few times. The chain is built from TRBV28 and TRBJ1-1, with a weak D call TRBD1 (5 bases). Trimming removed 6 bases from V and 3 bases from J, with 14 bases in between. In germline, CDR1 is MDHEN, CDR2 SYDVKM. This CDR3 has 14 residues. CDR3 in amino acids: CASRDRGGYTEAFF. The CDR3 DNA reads TGTGCCAGCAGGGACCGGGGGGGTTACACTGAAGCTTTCTTT.

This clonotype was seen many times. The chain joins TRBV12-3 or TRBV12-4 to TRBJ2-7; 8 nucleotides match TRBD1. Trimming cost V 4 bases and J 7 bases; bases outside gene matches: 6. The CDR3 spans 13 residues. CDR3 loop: CASSYRGVYEQYF. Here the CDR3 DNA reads TGTGCCAGCAGTTACAGGGGGGTTTATGAGCAGTACTTC.